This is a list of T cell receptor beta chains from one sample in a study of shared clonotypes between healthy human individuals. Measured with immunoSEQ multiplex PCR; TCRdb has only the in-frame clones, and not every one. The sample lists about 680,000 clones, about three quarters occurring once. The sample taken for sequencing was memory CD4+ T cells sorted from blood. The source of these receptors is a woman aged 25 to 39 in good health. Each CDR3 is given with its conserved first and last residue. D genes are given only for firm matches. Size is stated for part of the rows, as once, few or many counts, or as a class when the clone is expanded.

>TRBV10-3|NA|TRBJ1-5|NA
TGTGCCATCAGTGAGACGGACGGACTCAATCAGCCCCAGCATTTT
CAISETDGLNQPQHF
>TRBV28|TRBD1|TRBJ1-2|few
TGTGCCAGCAGTTTGGGACAGGGTAACTATGGCTACACCTTC
CASSLGQGNYGYTF
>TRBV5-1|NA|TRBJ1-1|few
TGCGCCAGCAGCGGGGAAGTCGCAACTTTCTTT
CASSGEVATFF
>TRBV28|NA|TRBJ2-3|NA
TGTGCCAGCAGTTTAGGAGGCGGTTTTCAAGGATACACAGATACGCAGTATTTT
CASSLGGGFQGYTDTQYF
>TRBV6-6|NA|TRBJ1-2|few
TGTGCCAGCAGTTACTCGGGAGCTAACTATGGCTACACCTTC
CASSYSGANYGYTF
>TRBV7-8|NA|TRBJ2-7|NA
TGTGCCAGCAGCTTACTTGTGTCGGCCTACGAGCAGTACTTC
CASSLLVSAYEQYF
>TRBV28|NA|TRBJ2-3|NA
TGTGCCAGCAGGAGACAGTCCCGATCAGATACGCAGTATTTT
CASRRQSRSDTQYF
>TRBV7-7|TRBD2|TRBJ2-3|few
TGTGCCAGCAGCCGGGGGGTGAATAGCGGTTACACAGATACGCAGTATTTT
CASSRGVNSGYTDTQYF
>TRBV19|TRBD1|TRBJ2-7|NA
TGTGCCAGTAGTGACGGGGACAGGGGTGGTTCCTACGAGCAGTACTTC
CASSDGDRGGSYEQYF
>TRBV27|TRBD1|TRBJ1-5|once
TGTGCCAGCAGTCCGACGACAGGGAATCAGCCCCAGCATTTT
CASSPTTGNQPQHF
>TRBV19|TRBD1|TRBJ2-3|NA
TGTGCCAGCACGAGACAGGGATTGCCAGATACGCAGTATTTT
CASTRQGLPDTQYF
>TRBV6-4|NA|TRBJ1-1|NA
TGTGCCAGCAGTGTCACCGGGAGCACTGAAGCTTTCTTT
CASSVTGSTEAFF
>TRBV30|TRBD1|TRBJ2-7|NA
TGTGCCCCCCCCGACAGGGGGCATGAGCAGTACTTC
CAPPDRGHEQYF
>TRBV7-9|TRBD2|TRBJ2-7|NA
TGTGCCAGCAGCCTCCCCAGCGGGAGTATCTACGAGCAGTACTTC
CASSLPSGSIYEQYF
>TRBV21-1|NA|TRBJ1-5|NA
TGTGCCAGCAGCAACGAGAATCAGCCCCAGCATTTT
CASSNENQPQHF
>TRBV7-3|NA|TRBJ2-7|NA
TGTGCCAGCAGCTTAAACACAGGCTACGAGCAGTACTTC
CASSLNTGYEQYF
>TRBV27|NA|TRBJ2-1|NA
TGTGCCAGCAGTTTATGGCCGGGGAGGAAGGACAATGAGCAGTTCTTC
CASSLWPGRKDNEQFF
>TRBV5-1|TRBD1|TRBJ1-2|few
TGCGCCAGCAGCACCGGACAGGGGGCCGTGGGCTACACCTTC
CASSTGQGAVGYTF
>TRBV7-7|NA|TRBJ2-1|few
TGTGCCAGCAGCTTACGACCGGGGACTGCGACGGATGAGCAGTTCTTC
CASSLRPGTATDEQFF
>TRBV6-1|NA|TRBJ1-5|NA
TGTGCCACCCAGTTTTATAGCAATCAGCCCCAGCATTTT
CATQFYSNQPQHF
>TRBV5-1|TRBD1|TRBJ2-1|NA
TGCGCCAGCAGCTACGACAGGGCCGAATACAATGAGCAGTTCTTC
CASSYDRAEYNEQFF
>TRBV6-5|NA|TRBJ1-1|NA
TGTGCCAGCAGTTACAACAGGTTGAACACTGAAGCTTTCTTT
CASSYNRLNTEAFF
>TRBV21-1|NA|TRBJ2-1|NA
NA
CASSTVAGGSYNEQFF
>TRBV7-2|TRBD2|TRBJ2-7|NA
TGTGCCAGCAGCTCCCATAGCGGGAACTCGGAGGAGCAGTACTTC
CASSSHSGNSEEQYF
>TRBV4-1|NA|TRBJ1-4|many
TGCGCCAGCAGCCATTTGGACGGGGAACTGTTTTTT
CASSHLDGELFF
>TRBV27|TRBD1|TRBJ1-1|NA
TGTGCCAGCAGCCACCTAAGGACAGGGAGATTAGTAAACACTGAAGCTTTCTTT
CASSHLRTGRLVNTEAFF
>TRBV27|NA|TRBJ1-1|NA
TGTGCCAGCAGTGTACCGGGACGGCCGGAAGCTTTCTTT
CASSVPGRPEAFF
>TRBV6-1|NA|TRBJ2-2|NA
TGTGCCAGCGGGTCTCCGGGCACCGGGGAGCTGTTTTTT
CASGSPGTGELFF
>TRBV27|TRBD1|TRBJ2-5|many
TGTGCCAGCAGTTCGACAGGGCTTCTCGGGACCCAGTACTTC
CASSSTGLLGTQYF
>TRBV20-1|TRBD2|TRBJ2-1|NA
TGCAGTGCTGTGACTAGCTATGAGCAGTTCTTC
CSAVTSYEQFF
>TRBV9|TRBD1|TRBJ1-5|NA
TGTGCCAGCAGCGGAACAGGGGGCAGTCAGCCCCAGCATTTT
CASSGTGGSQPQHF
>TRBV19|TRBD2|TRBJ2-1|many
TGTGCCAGTAGTGGCCGGACTAGCGGGAGGGCCGAGCATGAGCAGTTCTTC
CASSGRTSGRAEHEQFF
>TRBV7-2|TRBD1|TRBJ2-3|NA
TGTGCCAGCAGCTTTCGGACAGGGGGGGATACGCAGTATTTT
CASSFRTGGDTQYF
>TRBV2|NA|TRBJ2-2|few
TGTGCCAGCAAACCCGACACCGGGGAGCTGTTTTTT
CASKPDTGELFF
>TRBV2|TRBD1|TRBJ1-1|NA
TGTGCCAGCACCGACAGGGCTAGACTTGAAGCTTTCTTT
CASTDRARLEAFF
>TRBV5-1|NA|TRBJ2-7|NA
TGCGCCAGCAGCTTTTCCCGGGACACAATCTCGGTGCAGTACTTC
CASSFSRDTISVQYF
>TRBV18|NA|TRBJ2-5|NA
TGTGCCAGCTCACCACTCGAAGAGACCCAGTACTTC
CASSPLEETQYF
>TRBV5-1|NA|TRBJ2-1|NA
TGCGCCAGCAGCAGGACCGGGACCACAACACGGAATGAGCAGTTCTTC
CASSRTGTTTRNEQFF
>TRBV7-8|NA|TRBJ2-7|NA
TGTGCCAGCACCACCCGGCTGAGGGCGTCCTACGAGCAGTACTTC
CASTTRLRASYEQYF
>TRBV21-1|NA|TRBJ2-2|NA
TGTGCCAGCAGCAAAGGGGACGGGAACACCGGGGAGCTGTTTTTT
CASSKGDGNTGELFF
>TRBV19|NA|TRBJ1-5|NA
TGTGCCAGTAGTTTATCTGGACAGTGGCGCCAGCCCCAGCATTTT
CASSLSGQWRQPQHF
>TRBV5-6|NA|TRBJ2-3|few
TGTGCCAGCAGCCCTTCCGGACTCCCAGATACGCAGTATTTT
CASSPSGLPDTQYF
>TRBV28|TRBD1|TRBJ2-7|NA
TGTGCCAGCAGGGCCCCGGGACAGGGTAAGGAGCAGTACTTC
CASRAPGQGKEQYF